One and the same sample provided the 19 T cell receptor beta chains below, sequenced in a study of beta chain features in type 1 diabetes. Expressed TCRB transcripts were sequenced because the entire RNA isolate underwent reverse transcription. Assay: immunoSEQ multiplex PCR; the TCRdb copy retains only in-frame clones and omits some. The repertoire holds some 150,000 clones, with about 50% as singletons. The sequenced sample consisted of Tregs from blood. Source of these receptors: a man aged 18 to 35 in good health.

This rearrangement joins TRBV7-2 to TRBJ1-1, with D possibly matching TRBD1 (6 bases). The germline V gene has CDR1 SGHTA and CDR2 FQGNSA. With 5 bases removed from V and 7 bases from J, the gap between germline ends came to 20 bases. The length of the CDR3 is 15 residues. The CDR3 region has the DNA TGTGCCAGCAGCGCCCCGGGACAAGCCCTTTTTGAAGCTTTCTTT. Its protein product is CASSAPGQALFEAFF. The full variable domain, with the rest looked up from reference TRBV7-2 and TRBJ1-1, is GAGVSQSPSNKVTEKGKDVELRCDPISGHTALYWYRQSLGQGLEFLIYFQGNSAPDKSGLPSDRFSAERTGGSVSTLTIQRTQQEDSAVYLCASSAPGQALFEAFFGQGTRLTVV.

V gene TRBV18 combines with J gene TRBJ2-2; tentatively, D is TRBD1 (6 bases). The V end lost 4 bases, the J end lost 5 bases, and 11 bases lay between the germline ends. Germline loops: CDR1 KGHSH, CDR2 LQKENI. The CDR3 spans 14 residues. The DNA of the CDR3 is TGTGCCAGCTCACTCGAGGGGGTGACCGGGGAGCTGTTTTTT. This encodes CASSLEGVTGELFF.

The chain is built from TRBV7-9 and TRBJ2-3, with 9 bases identical to TRBD1. Germline values: CDR1 SEHNR, CDR2 FQNEAQ (reference sequence). This CDR3 comprises 16 residues. The ends lost 5 bases at V and 1 base at J; junction bases unmatched: 7. The CDR3 sequence is CASSPTGGSGTDTQYF. Written as DNA, the CDR3 is TGTGCCAGCAGCCCCACAGGGGGCTCTGGCACAGATACGCAGTATTTT. The variable domain in full, completed from reference TRBV7-9 and TRBJ2-3, reads DTGVSQNPRHKITKRGQNVTFRCDPISEHNRLYWYRQTLGQGPEFLTYFQNEAQLEKSRLLSDRFSAERPKGSFSTLEIQRTEQGDSAMYLCASSPTGGSGTDTQYFGPGTRLTVL.

The CDR3 loop is CASSRTSLGGGGALVTQYF. CDR3 DNA sequence: TGCGCCAGCAGCCGTACCAGCTTGGGAGGCGGGGGGGCCCTAGTTACGCAGTATTTT. The rearrangement links TRBV5-1 to TRBJ2-3; 9 bases are shared with TRBD2. The CDR3 sequence is 19 residues long. CDR1 is SGHRS and CDR2 is YFSETQ in the germline V gene. V was clipped by 4 bases and J by 8 bases; unmatched bases: 23.

The chain is built from TRBV14 and TRBJ2-3, with TRBD2 matching over 14 bases. This CDR3 contains 17 residues. The ends lost 4 bases at V and 5 bases at J; junction bases unmatched: 8. The germline CDR1 and CDR2 sequences are SGHDN and FVKESK. CDR3 DNA: TGTGCCAGCAGCCGGGGACTAGCGGGAGTCCTCCGAGATACGCAGTATTTT. It codes for CASSRGLAGVLRDTQYF.

This rearrangement joins TRBV19 to TRBJ2-2, with D possibly matching TRBD2 (5 bases). V shed 7 bases and J shed 0 bases, with 12 bases lying between them. From germline, CDR1 is LNHDA and CDR2 SQIVND (reference sequence). The CDR3 is 15 residues long. DNA for the CDR3: TGTGCCAGTATGCCGCGGGTACCGAACACCGGGGAGCTGTTTTTT. Its translation is CASMPRVPNTGELFF.

This clone was observed a handful of times. V gene TRBV7-2 combines with J gene TRBJ2-1; TRBD2 aligns across 7 bases. Germline CDR1 reads SGHTA; CDR2 reads FQGNSA. The CDR3 is made up of 16 amino acids. The ends lost 0 bases at V and 5 bases at J; junction bases unmatched: 7. For the CDR3, the DNA is TGTGCCAGCAGCTTAGCGTGGTCAGGGAGGGACAATGAGCAGTTCTTC. Its protein product is CASSLAWSGRDNEQFF.

The J gene is TRBJ2-7, the V gene TRBV29-1; 13 bases agree with TRBD2. In germline, CDR1 is SQVTM, CDR2 ANQGSEA. The V segment lost 5 bases and the J segment 3 bases; nucleotides outside the gene matches: 10. This CDR3 is 16 amino acids long. The CDR3 DNA reads as TGCAGCGTTATTCGCCAAAGGACTAGCGGGAGCTACGAGCAGTACTTC. It codes for CSVIRQRTSGSYEQYF.

This clone has a single count. The CDR3 loop is CASSPDRGAANYGYTF. CDR3 coding DNA: TGTGCCAGCTCACCGGACAGGGGAGCCGCTAACTATGGCTACACCTTC. The chain carries TRBV18 and TRBJ1-2, with 9 bases aligning to TRBD1. The CDR3 has 16 residues. Germline CDR1 and CDR2: KGHSH and LQKENI. V trimming: 3 bases; J trimming: 0 bases; junction bases outside the gene matches: 5.

The J gene is TRBJ1-6, the V gene TRBV10-3; TRBD1 agrees at 11 bases. Germline assignment: CDR1 ENHRY and CDR2 SYGVKD. The CDR3 runs to 16 residues. J gave up 7 bases and V 0 bases, and 2 bases lay outside the gene matches. Here the CDR3 reads CAISESGTGGNSPLHF. CDR3 nucleotides: TGTGCCATCAGTGAGTCAGGGACAGGGGGGAATTCACCCCTCCACTTT.

This clone came up a few times. The chain employs TRBV6-5 and TRBJ2-1; D is unresolved. The V gene's germline CDR1 is MNHEY and CDR2 SVGAGI. V was trimmed by 3 bases and J by 2 bases, leaving 11 bases between them. The CDR3 has 15 residues. CDR3 sequence (DNA): TGTGCCAGCAGTTATACCTTGGCCCCCTACAATGAGCAGTTCTTC. Encoded protein: CASSYTLAPYNEQFF.

The chain recombines TRBV7-9 with TRBJ1-5; D is perhaps TRBD1 (6 bases). Trimming removed 2 bases at V and 3 bases at J, with 11 bases between. Germline CDR1 SEHNR, CDR2 FQNEAQ (reference sequence). The CDR3 is 15 amino acids. The CDR3 nucleotides are TGTGCCAGCAGCTTATTTGCAGGGGACAATCAGCCCCAGCATTTT. Translating gives CASSLFAGDNQPQHF.

The rearrangement joins TRBV5-4 to TRBJ2-7; D is unclear. CDR1 and CDR2 (germline): SGHNT, YYREEE (reference sequence). The V end was cut by 2 bases, the J end by 5 bases, with 11 bases between. This CDR3 is built from 13 residues. Here the CDR3 reads CASSFPGRDEQYF. The DNA for the CDR3 is TGTGCCAGCAGCTTCCCCGGCCGGGACGAGCAGTACTTC. Complete variable domain (other parts from reference TRBV5-4 and TRBJ2-7): ETGVTQSPTHLIKTRGQQVTLRCSSQSGHNTVSWYQQALGQGPQFIFQYYREEENGRGNFPPRFSGLQFPNYSSELNVNALELDDSALYLCASSFPGRDEQYFGPGTRLTVT.

The chain employs TRBV25-1 and TRBJ2-1; TRBD2 agrees at 13 bases. Germline CDR1 MGHDK, CDR2 SYGVNS. This CDR3 has 16 amino acids. Trimming at V came to 5 bases and at J to 3 bases, leaving 4 bases not matched to a gene. CDR3 bases: TGTGCCAGCAGTAAACTAGCGGGGGGGCTCTACAATGAGCAGTTCTTC. This gives the protein CASSKLAGGLYNEQFF.

This chain joins TRBV7-2 and TRBJ2-2, with TRBD2 as a possible D gene (7 bases). The germline V gene encodes CDR1 SGHTA and CDR2 FQGNSA. The CDR3 runs to 17 residues. Between the trimmed V and J ends, which lost 0 bases and 4 bases, there was a span of 15 bases. The CDR3 region has the DNA TGTGCCAGCAGCTTAGCGGGGGGGCCCTCTAGCACCGGGGAGCTGTTTTTT. It specifies CASSLAGGPSSTGELFF.

The chain recombines TRBV7-9 with TRBJ2-5; D remains ambiguous. TRBJ2-7 matches the DNA end more closely, so the J call is doubtful. The CDR3 is 13 amino acids. Germline assignment: CDR1 SEHNR and CDR2 FQNEAQ (reference sequence). The CDR3 DNA sequence: TGTGCCAGCAGCTTAGACAGCCCCTACGAGCAGTACTTC. This translates into CASSLDSPYEQYF.

The rearrangement links TRBV7-9 to TRBJ2-7, with D tentatively TRBD1 (6 bases). With 5 bases removed from V and 3 bases from J, the gap between germline ends came to 14 bases. CDR3 length: 14 residues. CDR1 is SEHNR and CDR2 is FQNEAQ in the germline V gene (reference sequence). As DNA, the CDR3 is TGTGCCAGCAGCCCCAGGGGAGAGGACTACGAGCAGTACTTC. Amino acid sequence: CASSPRGEDYEQYF.

This chain connects TRBV18 to TRBJ2-7; TRBD1 is a possible D gene (5 bases). Trimming removed 6 bases from V and 5 bases from J, with 26 bases in between. This CDR3 contains 17 residues. The V gene's germline CDR1 is KGHSH and CDR2 LQKENI. The CDR3 DNA sequence: TGTGCCAGCTCTACTAACTGGGGCGCGCCCCAGGCCGACGAGCAGTACTTC. This codes for CASSTNWGAPQADEQYF.

The rearrangement joins TRBV5-6 to TRBJ1-2; D uncertain. The CDR3 sequence is 12 residues long. Trimming pared 0 bases from V and 4 bases from J, leaving 4 bases between. Germline V gene data show CDR1 as SGHDT and CDR2 as YYEEEE. This CDR3 reads CASSLGGYGYTF. The CDR3 nucleotides are TGTGCCAGCAGCTTGGGCGGCTATGGCTACACCTTC.